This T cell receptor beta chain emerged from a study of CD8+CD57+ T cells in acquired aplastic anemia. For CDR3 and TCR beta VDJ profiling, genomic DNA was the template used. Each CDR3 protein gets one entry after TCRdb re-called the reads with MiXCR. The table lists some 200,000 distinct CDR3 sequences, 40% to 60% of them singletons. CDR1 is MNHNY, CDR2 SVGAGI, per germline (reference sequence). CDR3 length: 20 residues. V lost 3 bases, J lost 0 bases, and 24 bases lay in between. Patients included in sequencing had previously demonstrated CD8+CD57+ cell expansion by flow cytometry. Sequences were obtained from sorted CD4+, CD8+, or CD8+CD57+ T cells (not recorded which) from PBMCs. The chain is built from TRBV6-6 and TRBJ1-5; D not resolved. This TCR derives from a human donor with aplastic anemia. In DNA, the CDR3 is TGTGCCAGCAGTTATTCCGGCATGCGAGTGAGTGAATATAGCAATCAGCCCCAGCATTTT. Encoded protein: CASSYSGMRVSEYSNQPQHF.